This T cell receptor beta chain originates from a study of Ad26.COV2.S vaccination and SARS-CoV-2 variants. At the level of the study: In the COV1001 trial, the donor was in the Ad26.COV2.S arm. By the intramuscular route, Ad26.COV2.S was given once, or twice 56 days apart.

Produced via immunoSEQ multiplex PCR; TCRdb's table is partial and in-frame only. The sample contains about 460,000 clones, around 89% of which appear only once. Sample treatment: roughly 18 received Ad26.COV2.S at low or high dose, single or two shots; 5 received placebo; per-sample allocation not given. Repertoires come from day 63 after the first vaccine or placebo injection. Per the germline V gene, CDR1 is SGDLS and CDR2 is YYNGEE. The CDR3 has 14 residues. The V end was cut by 4 bases, the J end by 4 bases, with 14 bases between. Sequencing used peripheral blood, obtained in a trial of Ad26.COV2.S vaccine versus placebo. This TCR was sampled from a person aged 18-60 years who received the Ad26.COV2.S COVID-19 vaccine or a placebo. This chain joins TRBV9 and TRBJ1-1; D is possibly TRBD1 (5 bases). CDR3 in DNA: TGTGCCAGCAGCTTCCGGGGCGGGGGCACTGAAGCTTTCTTT. It is translated as CASSFRGGGTEAFF.